A selection of T cell receptor beta chains follows, all from one sample in a study of cytomegalovirus exposure and HLA in healthy donors. Here immunoSEQ multiplex PCR was the method, and the copy in TCRdb shows in-frame clones only, minus some. The table includes about 150,000 clones, 80% detected once. Sequencing was performed on PBMCs. Every receptor here comes from a woman aged 40 to 50 in good health and CMV-seropositive. CDR3s include the opening cysteine and the closing phenylalanine or tryptophan. Each record gives: CDR3 length, D gene, V gene, clone size, J gene, CDR3 protein, CDR3 DNA. D genes are given only for firm matches. Size is stated for part of the rows, as once, few or many counts, or as a class when the clone is expanded.

15	TRBD1	TRBV6-1	NA	TRBJ2-7	CASSAGGYSSYEQYF	TGTGCCAGCAGTGCAGGGGGCTACAGCTCCTACGAGCAGTACTTC
13	NA	TRBV18	NA	TRBJ2-3	CASRSPGTDTQYF	TGTGCCAGCCGCTCCCCGGGCACAGATACGCAGTATTTT
15	TRBD2	TRBV9	NA	TRBJ2-1	CASSETGLAGTKQVF	TGTGCCAGCAGCGAAACGGGACTAGCGGGCACCAAGCAAGTCTTC
14	NA	TRBV28	NA	TRBJ1-5	CASRADSDNQPQHF	TGTGCCAGCAGGGCAGACAGCGATAATCAGCCCCAGCATTTT
14	NA	TRBV5-1	NA	TRBJ2-2	CASSGLVATGELFF	TGCGCCAGCAGCGGCCTGGTGGCCACCGGGGAGCTGTTTTTT
15	TRBD1	TRBV5-1	few	TRBJ1-1	CASRPWTGVVSEAFF	TGCGCCAGCAGACCATGGACAGGGGTTGTGTCTGAAGCTTTCTTT
13	TRBD2	TRBV5-4	few	TRBJ2-7	CAGGLAGGYEQYF	TGTGCCGGCGGACTAGCGGGAGGGTACGAGCAGTACTTC
15	NA	TRBV5-1	NA	TRBJ1-1	CASSLSGLLNTEAFF	TGCGCCAGCAGCTTATCAGGGTTGTTAAACACTGAAGCTTTCTTT
13	NA	TRBV2	NA	TRBJ2-7	CASSTPSGYEQYF	TGTGCCAGCAGTACTCCCTCAGGGTACGAGCAGTACTTC
14	NA	TRBV2	once	TRBJ1-2	CASSDGRVSYGYTF	TGTGCCAGCAGTGATGGCAGGGTATCCTATGGCTACACCTTC
14	TRBD1	TRBV30	NA	TRBJ1-4	CAWSSGTVNEKLFF	TGTGCCTGGAGTTCCGGGACAGTTAATGAAAAACTGTTTTTT
11	NA	TRBV29-1	NA	TRBJ2-1	CSVGRGNEQFF	TGCAGCGTTGGAAGGGGAAATGAGCAGTTCTTC
16	TRBD2	TRBV13	NA	TRBJ2-7	CASSLGTAGGIHEQYF	TGTGCCAGCAGCTTAGGCACGGCGGGAGGTATCCACGAGCAGTACTTC